These 7 T cell receptor beta chains were sequenced from one sample in a study of T cells in Graves' hyperthyroidism and ophthalmopathy. RNA transcripts were the template for amplifying TCR beta CDR3 regions. HTBI primers drove first-round RT-PCR of the TCR CDR3. TCRdb passed the multiplex PCR reads through MiXCR, listing each CDR3 protein once. The sample holds about 520,000 distinct CDR3 sequences, roughly 24% seen once. Sequenced: blood. These TCRs come from a young woman with Graves' ophthalmopathy.

This clonotype has at least ten counts. This chain uses TRBV4-3 with TRBJ1-3; weak D call: TRBD1 (6 bases). CDR1 is LGHNA and CDR2 is YSLEER in the germline V gene. The CDR3 runs 15 residues. The ends were cut back, 0 bases at V and 4 bases at J, with 10 bases in the middle. The CDR3 nucleotides read TGCGCCAGCAGCCAAGATTACAGGGAGGGAAACACCATATATTTT. It codes for CASSQDYREGNTIYF.

The V call is TRBV6-5, the J call TRBJ2-5; D might be TRBD2 (5 bases). CDR1 is MNHEY, CDR2 SVGAGI, per germline. V gave up 0 bases and J gave up 5 bases, with 16 bases separating them. This CDR3 comprises 16 residues. The CDR3 sequence is CASSYSRALQVETQYF. CDR3 DNA sequence: TGTGCCAGCAGTTACTCGCGGGCTCTCCAAGTCGAGACCCAGTACTTC.

At least ten counts were recorded for this clonotype. J is TRBJ1-1 and V is TRBV12-3 or TRBV12-4; D not resolved. This CDR3 is built from 14 residues. Trimming removed 6 bases at V and 3 bases at J, with 14 bases between. The CDR3 DNA sequence: TGTGCCAGCAGCCCGACACGGAGCGACACTGAAGCTTTCTTT. Protein sequence: CASSPTRSDTEAFF.

A few counts support this clonotype. This chain joins TRBV20-1 and TRBJ2-7; 10 nucleotides match TRBD1. The V gene's germline CDR1 is DFQATT and CDR2 SNEGSKA (reference sequence). The junction had 6 bases not matched to a gene; V was cut back by 6 bases and J by 7 bases. The CDR3 extends over 12 amino acids. This CDR3 is CSAFDRGREQYF. CDR3 in DNA: TGCAGTGCCTTTGACAGGGGGCGGGAGCAGTACTTC.

This clonotype was detected ten times or more. The J gene is TRBJ1-1, the V gene TRBV20-1; D unclear. V lost 4 bases, J lost 0 bases, and 6 bases lay in between. Germline V gives CDR1 DFQATT, CDR2 SNEGSKA (reference sequence). The CDR3 has 12 residues. The CDR3 sequence is CSANTVNTEAFF. The CDR3 DNA reads TGCAGTGCTAATACAGTGAACACTGAAGCTTTCTTT.

The rearrangement joins TRBV6-5 to TRBJ1-3; D not certain. The germline gives CDR1 MNHEY, CDR2 SVGAGI. The CDR3 totals 16 residues. Deletions cut 0 bases from V and 2 bases from J, with 11 bases between. CDR3 nucleotide sequence: TGTGCCAGCAGTTACTCGTTCCGGGAGGCTGGAAACACCATATATTTT. It translates to CASSYSFREAGNTIYF.

Comments on this clonotype: This may be a read error, as it is one base from a much larger clone. The chain recombines TRBV11-1 with TRBJ1-5; D is unclear. Deletions cut 1 base from V and 4 bases from J, with 14 bases between. CDR1 is SGHAT and CDR2 is FQDESV in the germline V gene (reference sequence). The CDR3 runs 16 residues. CDR3 sequence: CASSLGPDGVNQPQHF. DNA for the CDR3: TGTGCCAGCAGCTTAGGGCCTGACGGGGTGAATCAGCCCCAGCATTTT.